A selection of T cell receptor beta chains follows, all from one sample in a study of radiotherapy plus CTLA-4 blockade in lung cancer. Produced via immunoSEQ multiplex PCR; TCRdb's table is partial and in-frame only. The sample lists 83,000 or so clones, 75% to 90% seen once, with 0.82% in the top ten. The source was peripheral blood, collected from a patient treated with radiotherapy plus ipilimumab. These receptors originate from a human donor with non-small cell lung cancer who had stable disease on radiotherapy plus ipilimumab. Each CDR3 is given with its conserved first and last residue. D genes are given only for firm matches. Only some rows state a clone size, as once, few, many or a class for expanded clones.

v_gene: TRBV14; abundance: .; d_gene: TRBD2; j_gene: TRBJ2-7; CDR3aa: CASSQDLAVSSYEQYF; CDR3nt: TGTGCCAGCAGCCAAGACCTAGCGGTAAGCTCCTACGAGCAGTACTTC
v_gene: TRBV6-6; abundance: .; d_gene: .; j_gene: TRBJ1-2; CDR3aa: CASSYDQGRYGYTF; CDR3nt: TGTGCCAGCAGTTATGACCAGGGGCGCTATGGCTACACCTTC
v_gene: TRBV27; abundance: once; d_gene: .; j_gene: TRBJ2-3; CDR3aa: CASSWRDSYTQYF; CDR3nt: TGTGCCAGCAGTTGGCGCGACAGTTATACGCAGTATTTT
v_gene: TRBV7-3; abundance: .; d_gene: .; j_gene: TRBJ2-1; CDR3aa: CASSLSSASYNEQFF; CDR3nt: TGTGCCAGCAGCTTAAGCAGCGCTTCTTACAATGAGCAGTTCTTC
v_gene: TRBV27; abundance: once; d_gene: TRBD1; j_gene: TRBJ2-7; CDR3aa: CASSFSGQGLSSYEQYF; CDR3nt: TGTGCCAGCAGTTTTTCGGGACAGGGCCTTAGCTCCTACGAGCAGTACTTC
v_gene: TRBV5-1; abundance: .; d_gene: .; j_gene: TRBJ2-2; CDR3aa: CASSLALGDTGELFF; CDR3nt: TGCGCCAGCAGCTTGGCACTAGGGGACACCGGGGAGCTGTTTTTT
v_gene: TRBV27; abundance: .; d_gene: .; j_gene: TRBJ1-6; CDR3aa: CASSFRNSPLHF; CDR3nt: TGTGCCAGCAGTTTCCGAAATTCACCCCTCCACTTT
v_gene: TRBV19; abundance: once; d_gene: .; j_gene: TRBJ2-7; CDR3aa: CASSSPRNEQYF; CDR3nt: TGTGCCAGTAGTAGCCCAAGGAACGAGCAGTACTTC
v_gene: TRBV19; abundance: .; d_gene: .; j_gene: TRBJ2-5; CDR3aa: CASSISSGGETQYF; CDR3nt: TGTGCCAGTAGTATATCTTCAGGGGGGGAGACCCAGTACTTC
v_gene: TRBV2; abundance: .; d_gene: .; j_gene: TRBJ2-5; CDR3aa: CASTPEAGKETQYF; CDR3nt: TGTGCCAGCACCCCAGAGGCGGGGAAAGAGACCCAGTACTTC
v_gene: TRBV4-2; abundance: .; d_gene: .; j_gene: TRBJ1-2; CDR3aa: CASSSVDHSSSNYGYTF; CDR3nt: TGTGCCAGCAGCTCTGTGGACCATTCCTCCTCAAACTATGGCTACACCTTC
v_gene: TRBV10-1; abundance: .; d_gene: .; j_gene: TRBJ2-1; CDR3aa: CARRGYEQFF; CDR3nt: TGCGCCAGGAGAGGCTATGAGCAGTTCTTC
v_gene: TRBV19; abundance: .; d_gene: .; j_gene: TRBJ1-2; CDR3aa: CASSTPGRANYGYTF; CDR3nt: TGTGCCAGTTCTACTCCGGGTCGAGCTAACTATGGCTACACCTTC
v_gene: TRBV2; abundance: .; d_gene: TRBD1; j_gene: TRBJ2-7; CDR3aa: CASLSYGTGLDEQYF; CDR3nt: TGTGCCAGCCTCTCGTATGGGACAGGACTCGACGAGCAGTACTTC
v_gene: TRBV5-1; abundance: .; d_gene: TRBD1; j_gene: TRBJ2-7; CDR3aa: CASSLYTGGMGEQYF; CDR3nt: TGCGCCAGCAGCTTGTATACAGGGGGCATGGGAGAGCAGTACTTC
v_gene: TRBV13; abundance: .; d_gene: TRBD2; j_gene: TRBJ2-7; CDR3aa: CASSPRVGGSRYEQYF; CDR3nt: TGTGCCAGCAGCCCGAGGGTAGGCGGGAGTCGGTACGAGCAGTACTTC
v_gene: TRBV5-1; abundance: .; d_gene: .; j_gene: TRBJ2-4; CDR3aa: CASSWGEVAKNIQYF; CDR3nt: TGCGCCAGCAGCTGGGGAGAAGTTGCCAAAAACATTCAGTACTTC
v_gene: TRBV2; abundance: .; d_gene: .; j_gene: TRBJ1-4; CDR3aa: CASRDSNNEKLFF; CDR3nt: TGTGCCAGCAGGGACAGCAATAATGAAAAACTGTTTTTT
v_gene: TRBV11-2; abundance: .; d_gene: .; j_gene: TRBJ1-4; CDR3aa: CASSQGKRPNEKLFF; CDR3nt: TGTGCCAGCAGCCAGGGGAAGCGACCTAATGAAAAACTGTTTTTT
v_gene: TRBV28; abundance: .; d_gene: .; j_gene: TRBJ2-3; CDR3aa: CASSYPPDRPPDTQYF; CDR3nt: TGTGCCAGCAGCTACCCCCCGGACCGCCCGCCAGATACGCAGTATTTT
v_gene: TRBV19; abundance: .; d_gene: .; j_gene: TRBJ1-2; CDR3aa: CATRTAGPYGYTF; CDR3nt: TGTGCCACACGGACAGCCGGGCCCTATGGCTACACCTTC
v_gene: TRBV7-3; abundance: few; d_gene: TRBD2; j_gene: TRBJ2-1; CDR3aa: CASSLLAGGLDEQFF; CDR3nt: TGTGCCAGCAGCCTTCTAGCGGGGGGGCTCGATGAGCAGTTCTTC
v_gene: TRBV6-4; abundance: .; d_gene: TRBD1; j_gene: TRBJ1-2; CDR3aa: CASSPRTGGSYGYTF; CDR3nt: TGTGCCAGCAGTCCCCGGACAGGGGGCTCCTATGGCTACACCTTC
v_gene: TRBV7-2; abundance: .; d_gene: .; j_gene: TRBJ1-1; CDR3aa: CASSFNSPRSEAFF; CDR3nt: TGTGCCAGCAGCTTTAACAGCCCGAGGTCTGAAGCTTTCTTT
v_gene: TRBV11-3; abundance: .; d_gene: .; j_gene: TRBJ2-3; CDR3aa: CASSKGLDSRTDTQYF; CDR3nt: TGTGCCAGCAGCAAGGGGTTGGACAGCCGCACAGATACGCAGTATTTT
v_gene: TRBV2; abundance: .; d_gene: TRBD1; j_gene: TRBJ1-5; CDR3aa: CASSTTRQGLVNQPQHF; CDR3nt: TGTGCCAGCTCGACAACCCGACAGGGTCTGGTCAATCAGCCCCAGCATTTT
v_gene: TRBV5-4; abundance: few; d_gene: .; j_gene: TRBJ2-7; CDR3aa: CASSPGGQSYEQYF; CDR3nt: TGTGCCAGCAGCCCGGGGGGACAGTCCTACGAGCAGTACTTC
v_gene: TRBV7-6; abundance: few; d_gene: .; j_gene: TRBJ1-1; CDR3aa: CASSPTQGIGTEAFF; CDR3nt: TGTGCCAGCAGCCCAACGCAGGGGATTGGCACTGAAGCTTTCTTT